The source of this T cell receptor beta chain is a study of vaccination and CD4 T cells after COVID-19. Concerning this clonotype itself: Its antigen is still unknown.

Trimming took 4 bases from V and 4 from J; bases not matched to a gene: 9. The CDR3 length is 16 residues. CDR1 and CDR2 from the germline V gene are LNHDA and SQIVND (reference sequence). The treatment was: roughly 11-day PBMC culture with coronavirus spike peptide pools or control peptides (ViraFEST assay). Negative selection yielded CD4+ T cells from day-10 cultures. An Oncomine TCR Beta short-read assay was used to sequence the DNA from cultured CD4+ T cells. TCRdb fed the PCR reads into MiXCR, producing one record per CDR3 protein. This table holds some 15,000 distinct CDR3 sequences, approximately 62% found once.

The source of this sequence is a human donor who had recovered from COVID-19. Material for sequencing was CD4+ T cells from blood, cultured in vitro. J is TRBJ2-2 and V is TRBV19, with 7 bases identical to TRBD2. For the CDR3, the DNA is TGTGCCAGTAGTACGGCGGGGAGGGCGCCCACCGGGGAGCTGTTTTTT. It is translated as CASSTAGRAPTGELFF.